The rows below give T cell receptor beta chains drawn from one sample of a study of T cells in localized non-small cell lung cancer. This table comes from immunoSEQ multiplex PCR, and its TCRdb copy is limited to in-frame clones, with some not included. The table records approximately 33,000 clones, approximately 88% of them present only once. This sample comprised peripheral blood, obtained before any cancer treatment. All receptors come from a woman aged 40-69 years with stage I lung adenocarcinoma. CDR3s include the opening cysteine and the closing phenylalanine or tryptophan. The D gene is left open where the match is weak. Size values are once, few and many counts, or a class for expanded clones, and some rows have none.

j_gene: TRBJ2-1
abundance: few
d_gene: TRBD2
v_gene: TRBV2
CDR3aa: CASIRLAGGGNEQFF
CDR3nt: TGTGCCAGCATCCGTCTAGCGGGGGGGGGAAATGAGCAGTTCTTC

j_gene: TRBJ2-2
abundance: NA
d_gene: TRBD2
v_gene: TRBV4-3
CDR3aa: CASSQAELWTSGGTGELFF
CDR3nt: TGCGCCAGCAGCCAAGCTGAACTATGGACTAGCGGGGGGACCGGGGAGCTGTTTTTT

j_gene: TRBJ2-7
abundance: NA
d_gene: NA
v_gene: TRBV5-6
CDR3aa: CASRQQSREQYF
CDR3nt: TGTGCCAGCAGACAACAGAGTCGCGAGCAGTACTTC

j_gene: TRBJ2-1
abundance: NA
d_gene: NA
v_gene: TRBV11-1
CDR3aa: CASSLGTVSEQFF
CDR3nt: TGTGCCAGCAGCTTAGGGACCGTTTCAGAGCAGTTCTTC

j_gene: TRBJ2-7
abundance: NA
d_gene: NA
v_gene: TRBV6-1
CDR3aa: CASSLDTGPYEQYF
CDR3nt: TGTGCCAGCAGCCTTGATACCGGGCCCTACGAGCAGTACTTC

j_gene: TRBJ2-7
abundance: NA
d_gene: NA
v_gene: TRBV5-6
CDR3aa: CASSLSLGGYEQYF
CDR3nt: TGTGCCAGCAGCTTGTCGCTAGGGGGTTACGAGCAGTACTTC

j_gene: TRBJ2-3
abundance: once
d_gene: TRBD1
v_gene: TRBV5-1
CDR3aa: CASSLDRGPADTQYF
CDR3nt: TGCGCCAGCAGCTTGGACAGGGGCCCCGCAGATACGCAGTATTTT

j_gene: TRBJ1-4
abundance: NA
d_gene: NA
v_gene: TRBV28
CDR3aa: CASRSGRRSEKLFF
CDR3nt: TGTGCCAGCAGGAGCGGGAGACGGAGTGAAAAACTGTTTTTT

j_gene: TRBJ1-2
abundance: NA
d_gene: NA
v_gene: TRBV2
CDR3aa: CASSPTGHLGGYTF
CDR3nt: TGTGCCAGCAGTCCTACAGGTCACCTGGGGGGCTACACCTTC

j_gene: TRBJ1-6
abundance: NA
d_gene: NA
v_gene: TRBV19
CDR3aa: CASSIGQGNSPLHF
CDR3nt: TGTGCCAGTAGTATTGGTCAGGGGAATTCACCCCTCCACTTT

j_gene: TRBJ2-3
abundance: NA
d_gene: TRBD2
v_gene: TRBV4-2
CDR3aa: CASSQKRGASDTQYF
CDR3nt: TGTGCCAGCAGCCAAAAGCGGGGGGCTTCGGATACGCAGTATTTT

j_gene: TRBJ2-3
abundance: NA
d_gene: NA
v_gene: TRBV10-1
CDR3aa: CASSESNWGTQYF
CDR3nt: TGCGCCAGCAGTGAGTCGAACTGGGGTACGCAGTATTTT